The next 30 T cell receptor beta chains were all read from a single sample in a study of blood T cell repertoires in COVID-19. Sequencing used immunoSEQ multiplex PCR; TCRdb keeps in-frame clones, though not all of them. This table has over 150,000 clones, 70% to 85% appearing once. Sequenced sample: peripheral blood. Source of these receptors: a man in his sixties with COVID-19, enrolled during active disease.

V usage is TRBV18 and J usage is TRBJ1-2; D gene uncertain. This CDR3 contains 13 residues. Germline V gene data show CDR1 as KGHSH and CDR2 as LQKENI. V was shortened by 0 bases and J by 4 bases, with 6 bases between the two germline ends. CDR3 in amino acids: CASSPPSIYGYTF. CDR3 nucleotides: TGTGCCAGCTCACCACCATCCATCTATGGCTACACCTTC.

The chain uses TRBV19 and TRBJ1-1; D perhaps matches TRBD1 (5 bases). V lost 1 base and J lost 0, with 9 bases in between. CDR3 size: 15 residues. The V gene's germline CDR1 is LNHDA and CDR2 SQIVND (reference sequence). CDR3 coding DNA: TGTGCCAGTAGTATAGCAGGGATTATGAACACTGAAGCTTTCTTT. It encodes CASSIAGIMNTEAFF.

The chain has TRBV4-3 and TRBJ2-7; maybe TRBD1 (5 bases). The V end lost 5 bases, the J end lost 2 bases, and 13 bases lay between the germline ends. The CDR3 contains 14 residues. Germline CDR1 LGHNA, CDR2 YSLEER. Here the CDR3 reads CASSVGLTTYEQYF. For the CDR3, the DNA is TGCGCCAGCAGCGTGGGGCTAACCACCTACGAGCAGTACTTC.

The chain carries TRBV2 and TRBJ1-5; tentatively, D is TRBD1 (5 bases). V was shortened by 8 bases and J by 7 bases, with 18 bases between the two germline ends. The V gene's germline CDR1 is SNHLY and CDR2 FYNNEI. CDR3 size: 14 residues. The CDR3 sequence is CASRLGGNLQPQHF. CDR3 nucleotides: TGTGCCAGCCGCCTGGGGGGAAATCTCCAGCCCCAGCATTTT.

CDR3 bases: TGTGCCAGCAGTTACCAGTGGGGGGGCCAAGAGACCCAGTACTTC. Translated: CASSYQWGGQETQYF. J is TRBJ2-5 and V is TRBV6-5, with 7 positions matching TRBD2. The germline CDR1 and CDR2 sequences are MNHEY and SVGAGI. The junction had 4 bases not matched to a gene; V was cut back by 2 bases and J by 1 base. The CDR3 consists of 15 residues.

The V and J genes are TRBV7-2 and TRBJ2-1; 7 bases agree with TRBD1. The CDR3 has 17 residues. Trimming cost V 1 base and J 10 bases; bases outside gene matches: 16. Germline V gives CDR1 SGHTA, CDR2 FQGNSA. The CDR3 spells CASSLGDVGQRLLEQFF. In nucleotides, the CDR3 is TGTGCCAGCAGCTTAGGCGATGTGGGACAGCGGCTTTTAGAGCAGTTCTTC.

This chain joins TRBV6-5 and TRBJ1-6; D call uncertain. Trimming stripped 0 bases from V and 11 bases from J, with 17 bases between. The germline V gene encodes CDR1 MNHEY and CDR2 SVGAGI. This CDR3 comprises 16 residues. The chain's CDR3 is CASSYSRGGFMAPLHF. Written as DNA, the CDR3 is TGTGCCAGCAGTTACTCTCGTGGAGGGTTTATGGCACCCCTCCACTTT.

The J gene is TRBJ2-1, the V gene TRBV4-2; 7 nucleotides align to TRBD2. The CDR3 runs 16 residues. The V segment lost 0 bases and the J segment 5 bases; nucleotides outside the gene matches: 7. From germline, CDR1 is LGHNA and CDR2 YNFKEQ. The CDR3 DNA sequence: TGTGCCAGCAGCCAAGATCTTACACGGGGGGACAATGAGCAGTTCTTC. This sequence encodes CASSQDLTRGDNEQFF.

The rearrangement links TRBV19 to TRBJ1-1; D remains ambiguous. Trimming cost V 3 bases and J 7 bases, with 18 bases left between them. Per germline, CDR1 LNHDA and CDR2 SQIVND (reference sequence). The CDR3 runs 15 residues. The DNA of the CDR3 is TGTGCCAGTAGTATTCGCTTAAGACCGACACTTGAAGCTTTCTTT. Its translation: CASSIRLRPTLEAFF. Together with reference TRBV19 and TRBJ1-1, the CDR3 gives the full variable domain: DGGITQSPKYLFRKEGQNVTLSCEQNLNHDAMYWYRQDPGQGLRLIYYSQIVNDFQKGDIAEGYSVSREKKESFPLTVTSAQKNPTAFYLCASSIRLRPTLEAFFGQGTRLTVV.

This rearrangement joins TRBV21-1 to TRBJ2-7; the table assigns TRBD1, which was not confirmed against the DNA. TRBV21-1 is designated a pseudogene. CDR3 length: 15 amino acids. As DNA, the CDR3 is TGTGCCAGCAGCAAAGGGGCAGGGATTCCCTACGAGCAGTACTTC. This codes for CASSKGAGIPYEQYF.

The CDR3 nucleotides are TGTGCCAGCAGCCAAGTGAAGGGGGGGGAAGAAAAACTGTTTTTT. Its protein product is CASSQVKGGEEKLFF. The chain uses TRBV4-2 and TRBJ1-4; possibly TRBD1 for D (6 bases). Looked up from germline, CDR1 is LGHNA and CDR2 is YNFKEQ. The CDR3 contains 15 residues. V lost 1 base, J lost 8 bases, and 14 bases lay in between.

This CDR3 reads CASSEAGARADTQYF. The CDR3 DNA reads as TGTGCCAGCAGTGAGGCGGGGGCCCGCGCAGATACGCAGTATTTT. The J gene is TRBJ2-3, the V gene TRBV6-1, with D possibly matching TRBD2 (7 bases). V was shortened by 3 bases and J by 4 bases, with 14 bases between the two germline ends. Germline CDR1 MNHNS, CDR2 SASEGT. This CDR3 comprises 15 residues.

The chain couples TRBV4-3 to TRBJ2-5; 9 nucleotides line up with TRBD2. This CDR3 comprises 15 residues. CDR1 is LGHNA, CDR2 YSLEER, per germline. V lost 1 base, J lost 2 bases, and 2 bases stayed unmatched. CDR3 loop: CASSQGLAEQETQYF. In nucleotides, the CDR3 is TGCGCCAGCAGCCAAGGACTAGCGGAACAAGAGACCCAGTACTTC.

V is TRBV7-2 and J is TRBJ2-1; TRBD2 matches 8 bases. The CDR3 spans 15 residues. Germline CDR1 is SGHTA and CDR2 is FQGNSA. V lost 1 base and J lost 16; bases outside the gene matches: 15. The CDR3 coding sequence is TGTGCCAGCAGCTTAGGAGGTTTAGCGGGATCTCTAATTTTCTTC. This codes for CASSLGGLAGSLIFF.

The J gene is TRBJ2-1, the V gene TRBV4-3; TRBD1 matches at 8 bases. The junction had 11 bases not matched to a gene; V was cut back by 0 bases and J by 7 bases. Germline CDR1 and CDR2: LGHNA and YSLEER. This CDR3 region has 17 residues. The CDR3 protein is CASSQDLGTGGRNEQFF. DNA of the CDR3: TGCGCCAGCAGCCAAGATCTTGGTACAGGGGGTCGGAATGAGCAGTTCTTC.

V and J are TRBV5-1 and TRBJ2-2; D remains ambiguous. There are 12 residues in the CDR3. Germline lookup yields CDR1 SGHRS and CDR2 YFSETQ. Trimming stripped 4 bases from V and 1 base from J, with 2 bases between. CDR3 in amino acids: CASSLNTGELFF. The CDR3, as DNA: TGCGCCAGCAGCCTGAACACCGGGGAGCTGTTTTTT.

V gene TRBV6-6 combines with J gene TRBJ2-1, with a weak D call TRBD1 (6 bases). The CDR3 contains 15 residues. Germline V gene lookup returns CDR1 MNHNY and CDR2 SVGAGI (reference sequence). Trimming pared 0 bases from V and 6 bases from J, leaving 12 bases between. The CDR3 spells CASSYSDRSSNEQFF. As DNA, the CDR3 is TGTGCCAGCAGTTACTCGGACAGATCGTCCAATGAGCAGTTCTTC.

The CDR3 DNA reads as TGTGCCAGCAGCTCCCAGCACAGTGGAAACACCATATATTTT. It specifies CASSSQHSGNTIYF. This sequence joins TRBV7-9 and TRBJ1-3; no firm D call. The CDR3 loop spans 14 amino acids. V dropped 4 bases and J dropped 3 bases, with 10 bases sitting between them. CDR1 is SEHNR, CDR2 FQNEAQ, per germline (reference sequence). The whole variable domain, filled in from reference TRBV7-9 and TRBJ1-3, reads DTGVSQNPRHKITKRGQNVTFRCDPISEHNRLYWYRQTLGQGPEFLTYFQNEAQLEKSRLLSDRFSAERPKGSFSTLEIQRTEQGDSAMYLCASSSQHSGNTIYFGEGSWLTVV.

This chain links TRBV6-2 or TRBV6-3 with TRBJ1-5; no reliable D call. V dropped 0 bases and J dropped 7 bases, with 13 bases sitting between them. CDR1 and CDR2 from the germline V gene are MNHEY and SVGEGT. The CDR3 has 15 amino acids. The DNA of the CDR3 is TGTGCCAGCAGTTACTCTTCAGGCGTCTGGCAGCCCCAGCATTTT. It encodes CASSYSSGVWQPQHF.

The rearrangement uses TRBV28 and TRBJ1-1; 11 bases are a match to TRBD1. This CDR3 has 15 amino acids. Germline CDR1 and CDR2: MDHEN and SYDVKM. Trimming cost V 6 bases and J 4 bases; bases outside gene matches: 7. CDR3 in amino acids: CASRSGTGGTTEAFF. The CDR3 DNA reads TGTGCCAGCAGATCAGGGACAGGGGGTACCACTGAAGCTTTCTTT.

This chain joins TRBV7-2 and TRBJ2-5; D unresolved. Trimming took off 3 bases at V and 4 bases at J, with 12 bases between the two ends. The CDR3 contains 14 residues. Germline lookup yields CDR1 SGHTA and CDR2 FQGNSA. The CDR3 here is CASSLSQAGETQYF. CDR3 coding DNA: TGTGCCAGCAGCTTGTCCCAGGCCGGAGAGACCCAGTACTTC.

As DNA, the CDR3 is TGTGCCAGTAGTCCCACAGGGGATGGACAGCCCCAGCATTTT. It specifies CASSPTGDGQPQHF. V and J are TRBV19 and TRBJ1-5, with TRBD1 identical over 7 bases. Germline-derived CDR1 and CDR2 are LNHDA and SQIVND (reference sequence). The CDR3 has 14 amino acids. J was trimmed by 7 bases and V by 5 bases; bases with no gene match: 8.

The chain combines TRBV7-2 with TRBJ2-1; TRBD2 agrees at 9 bases. The germline gives CDR1 SGHTA, CDR2 FQGNSA. CDR3 size: 15 residues. The V gene end was trimmed by 5 bases and the J gene end by 4 bases; junction bases not matched to a gene: 6. CDR3: CASSKSSGTYNEQFF. The CDR3 coding sequence is TGTGCCAGCAGCAAATCTAGCGGGACATACAATGAGCAGTTCTTC.

The chain combines TRBV6-2 or TRBV6-3 with TRBJ1-3; TRBD1 might be the D (6 bases). V lost 5 bases, J lost 8 bases, and 16 bases lay in between. Germline V gene data show CDR1 as MNHEY and CDR2 as SVGEGT. The CDR3 is made up of 14 amino acids. CDR3 loop: CASSHGQQMDTIYF. The CDR3 DNA sequence: TGTGCCAGCAGTCACGGACAGCAGATGGACACCATATATTTT.

The chain is built from TRBV6-6 and TRBJ1-1; the D gene is possibly TRBD1 (6 bases). The CDR3 sequence is 14 residues long. Trimming stripped 8 bases from V and 2 bases from J, with 15 bases between. Germline V gene sequence: CDR1 MNHNY, CDR2 SVGAGI (reference sequence). The CDR3 DNA reads TGTGCCAGCGTAGCCGTGGACAGAAACACTGAAGCTTTCTTT. It encodes CASVAVDRNTEAFF.

The chain links TRBV3-1 (or the pseudogene TRBV3-2) to TRBJ1-1, with a possible D match to TRBD1 (5 bases). V was shortened by 0 bases and J by 1 base, with 9 bases between the two germline ends. Germline-derived CDR1 and CDR2 are LGHDT and YNNKEL (reference sequence). CDR3 size: 15 residues. The CDR3 DNA sequence: TGTGCCAGCAGCCAAGATGGACACACGAACACTGAAGCTTTCTTT. Translating it yields CASSQDGHTNTEAFF.

This chain connects TRBV28 to TRBJ1-3, with a weak D call TRBD1 (6 bases). CDR3 size: 15 residues. Germline V gene data show CDR1 as MDHEN and CDR2 as SYDVKM. Between the trimmed V and J ends, which lost 6 bases and 3 bases, there was a span of 15 bases. The CDR3 region is CASSPRGAVGNTIYF. CDR3 bases: TGTGCCAGCAGCCCCAGGGGAGCGGTTGGAAACACCATATATTTT.

A single count supports this clone. This chain uses TRBV24-1 with TRBJ2-3; D is unresolved. Trimming removed 5 bases from V and 6 bases from J, with 8 bases in between. CDR1 KGHDR and CDR2 SFDVKD come from the germline V gene. This CDR3 contains 12 residues. The CDR3 DNA reads as TGTGCCACCAGTGGGTGGGCCGATACGCAGTATTTT. This sequence encodes CATSGWADTQYF.

The rearrangement uses TRBV19 and TRBJ1-4; TRBD1 matches 12 bases. The trim removed 6 bases at V and 8 bases at J, leaving 10 bases unmatched. This CDR3 comprises 16 residues. Germline V gene sequence: CDR1 LNHDA, CDR2 SQIVND (reference sequence). Here the CDR3 reads CASRTGTGGAGEKLFF. CDR3 nucleotides: TGTGCCAGTAGAACCGGGACAGGGGGCGCAGGCGAAAAACTGTTTTTT.

This clone was observed once. V gene TRBV29-1 combines with J gene TRBJ1-3; 7 bases are shared with TRBD1. Germline V gene sequence: CDR1 SQVTM, CDR2 ANQGSEA. The CDR3 is 17 amino acids. With 1 base clipped from V and 0 bases from J, the junction kept 9 bases outside the gene matches. This CDR3 reads CSVEVMGQPISGNTIYF. CDR3 DNA: TGCAGCGTTGAAGTCATGGGACAGCCGATCTCTGGAAACACCATATATTTT.